Shown below are 15 T cell receptor beta chains from a single sample sequenced in a study of blood T cell repertoires in COVID-19. TCRdb's copy holds only in-frame clones and misses some; the assay was immunoSEQ multiplex PCR. The table has about 78,000 clones, over 75% seen once. The sequenced sample was peripheral blood. Source of these receptors: a human donor in a cohort sampled during active COVID-19.

The chain is built from TRBV6-6 and TRBJ2-3, with unresolved D. This CDR3 has 14 residues. Germline values: CDR1 MNHNY, CDR2 SVGAGI (reference sequence). The V end was cut by 9 bases, the J end by 4 bases, with 17 bases between. DNA of the CDR3: TGTGCCAGTGGGCAGTTTTCAGTATCAGATACGCAGTATTTT. The encoded protein is CASGQFSVSDTQYF.

The V gene is TRBV3-1 (or the pseudogene TRBV3-2), the J gene TRBJ1-3, with 9 positions matching TRBD1. Germline-derived CDR1 and CDR2 are LGHDT and YNNKEL (reference sequence). Trimming at V came to 3 bases and at J to 7 bases, leaving 13 bases not matched to a gene. This CDR3 is built from 17 residues. This CDR3 is CASSQSTLRQGVNTIYF. The CDR3 nucleotides read TGTGCCAGCAGCCAGAGCACCCTTAGACAGGGGGTGAACACCATATATTTT.

The rearrangement joins TRBV6-5 to TRBJ2-3; TRBD2 might be the D (6 bases). Trimming pared 2 bases from V and 1 base from J, leaving 13 bases between. Germline V CDR1 and CDR2: MNHEY, SVGAGI. This CDR3 has 16 amino acids. The DNA for the CDR3 is TGTGCCAGCAGTTACCGGAGACTAGGGGGCACAGATACGCAGTATTTT. Amino acids: CASSYRRLGGTDTQYF.

The V call is TRBV13, the J call TRBJ2-3; TRBD2 aligns across 9 bases. V dropped 7 bases and J dropped 3; count of bases not matched to a gene: 20. The CDR3 sequence is 19 residues long. From germline, CDR1 is PRHDT and CDR2 FYEKMQ (reference sequence). The CDR3 here is CASNVDRRRGGLGTDTQYF. The CDR3 nucleotides are TGTGCCAGCAATGTCGACCGGAGGCGGGGGGGCCTTGGGACAGATACGCAGTATTTT.

The V gene is TRBV15, the J gene TRBJ2-5; possibly TRBD2 for D (6 bases). The V end lost 0 bases, the J end lost 5 bases, and 10 bases lay between the germline ends. The CDR3 is 14 amino acids. Germline-derived CDR1 and CDR2 are LNHNV and YYDKDF (reference sequence). The CDR3 nucleotides read TGTGCCACCAGCAGAGAGTTACGGGGGGAGACCCAGTACTTC. It encodes CATSRELRGETQYF. The complete variable domain, with remaining parts taken from reference TRBV15 and TRBJ2-5, reads DAMVIQNPRYQVTQFGKPVTLSCSQTLNHNVMYWYQQKSSQAPKLLFHYYDKDFNNEADTPDNFQSRRPNTSFCFLDIRSPGLGDTAMYLCATSRELRGETQYFGPGTRLLVL.

This rearrangement joins TRBV6-6 to TRBJ2-5; the match to TRBD1 covers 9 bases. The CDR3 length is 13 residues. V was pared by 10 bases and J by 4 bases, with 7 bases of the junction left unmatched. Per germline, CDR1 MNHNY and CDR2 SVGAGI (reference sequence). CDR3 in amino acids: CAIGTGSPETQYF. For the CDR3, the DNA is TGTGCCATCGGGACAGGGAGTCCAGAGACCCAGTACTTC.

The chain uses TRBV28 and TRBJ2-7, with D tentatively TRBD2 (7 bases). Germline values: CDR1 MDHEN, CDR2 SYDVKM. The CDR3 has 19 residues. Trimming removed 8 bases from V and 0 bases from J, with 29 bases in between. The CDR3 reads CASVGRGANQESSSYEQYV. The CDR3 DNA is TGTGCCAGCGTCGGCCGGGGGGCAAACCAAGAGTCGAGCTCCTACGAGCAGTACGTC.

This clone was seen once. This chain connects TRBV19 to TRBJ2-2, with D perhaps TRBD2 (5 bases). This CDR3 region has 15 residues. The V and J ends lost 7 bases and 0 bases respectively, with 12 bases between them. The germline gives CDR1 LNHDA, CDR2 SQIVND (reference sequence). CDR3 amino acids: CASKGSTANTGELFF. The CDR3 nucleotides are TGTGCCAGTAAAGGGAGTACCGCGAACACCGGGGAGCTGTTTTTT.

This rearrangement joins TRBV30 to TRBJ1-1, with D possibly being TRBD1 (6 bases). Germline loops: CDR1 GTSNPN, CDR2 SVGIG (reference sequence). The CDR3 contains 13 residues. V shed 0 bases and J shed 4 bases, with 9 bases lying between them. CDR3 DNA: TGTGCCTGGAGTGTACAGGGTGTCACTGAAGCTTTCTTT. Protein product: CAWSVQGVTEAFF.

V and J are TRBV7-2 and TRBJ1-6; no reliable D call. Looked up from germline, CDR1 is SGHTA and CDR2 is FQGNSA. V shed 4 bases and J shed 9 bases, with 13 bases lying between them. This CDR3 comprises 14 residues. CDR3 coding DNA: TGTGCCAGCAGCTCCCCTGGGAGTGGTTCACCCCTCCACTTT. Translated, it gives CASSSPGSGSPLHF.

The V call is TRBV5-6, the J call TRBJ1-6, with D unclear. This CDR3 region has 12 residues. The germline V gene encodes CDR1 SGHDT and CDR2 YYEEEE. The V end was cut by 0 bases, the J end by 10 bases, with 5 bases between. The DNA of the CDR3 is TGTGCCAGCAGCTTGGTGGCCTCACCCCTCCACTTT. Its translation: CASSLVASPLHF.

The chain carries TRBV11-2 and TRBJ1-5; D is possibly TRBD1 (6 bases). The germline V and J ends were trimmed by 6 bases and 1 base, with 10 bases remaining between them. Germline V lookup: CDR1 SGHAT, CDR2 FQNNGV. This CDR3 contains 14 residues. The CDR3 DNA reads as TGTGCCAGCAGTCCCACAGGGAGCAATCAGCCCCAGCATTTT. As protein: CASSPTGSNQPQHF.

The chain combines TRBV19 with TRBJ1-5; 8 nucleotides line up with TRBD1. CDR1 is LNHDA and CDR2 is SQIVND in the germline V gene (reference sequence). This CDR3 contains 17 residues. Trimming took 5 bases from V and 3 from J; bases not matched to a gene: 12. The CDR3 bases are TGTGCCAGTAGTCCAACGGACAGGGTGTATTCCAATCAGCCCCAGCATTTT. Residues: CASSPTDRVYSNQPQHF.

This clone was detected a few times. The chain is built from TRBV6-6 and TRBJ2-7; TRBD1 is a possible D gene (5 bases). CDR1 is MNHNY and CDR2 is SVGAGI in the germline V gene (reference sequence). The CDR3 is 14 amino acids. Trimming stripped 3 bases from V and 3 bases from J, with 12 bases between. The CDR3 nucleotides read TGTGCCAGCAGTTATAGGGGCTTGTTCTACGAGCAGTACTTC. Translated: CASSYRGLFYEQYF.

This chain uses TRBV11-2 with TRBJ2-7; D is possibly TRBD1 (5 bases). The CDR3 runs 17 residues. Germline assignment: CDR1 SGHAT and CDR2 FQNNGV. V lost 4 bases and J lost 0, with 19 bases in between. The CDR3 region has the DNA TGTGCCAGCAGCTCCCGGCCAGGGCCTCGAGGCTCCTACGAGCAGTACTTC. Translated: CASSSRPGPRGSYEQYF.